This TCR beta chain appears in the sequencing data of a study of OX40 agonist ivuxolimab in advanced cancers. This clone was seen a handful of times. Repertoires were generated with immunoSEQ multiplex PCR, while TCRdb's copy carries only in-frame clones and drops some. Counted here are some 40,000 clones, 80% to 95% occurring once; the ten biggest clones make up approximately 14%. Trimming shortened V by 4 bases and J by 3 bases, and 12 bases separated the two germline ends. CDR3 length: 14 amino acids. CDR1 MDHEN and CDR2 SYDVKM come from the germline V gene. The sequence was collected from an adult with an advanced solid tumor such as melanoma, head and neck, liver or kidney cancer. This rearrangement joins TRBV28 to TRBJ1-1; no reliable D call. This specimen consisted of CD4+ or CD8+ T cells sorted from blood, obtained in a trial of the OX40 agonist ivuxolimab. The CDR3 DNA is TGTGCCAGCAGTTCCCGGTGGCTGGACACTGAAGCTTTCTTT. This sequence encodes CASSSRWLDTEAFF.